This T cell receptor (beta chain) was sequenced in a study of blood T cell repertoires in COVID-19. Study-level information: Samples taken during acute and convalescent COVID-19 were collected in the United States, Italy and Spain. In each case, the material was cDNA or gDNA derived from T cells, B-cell-depleted T cells, or PBMCs.

As processed by the authors: From reference gene primer amplification, estimates of nucleated cell counts were derived. The protocol was immunoSEQ multiplex PCR, while the TCRdb copy is restricted to in-frame clones and leaves out a portion. The V and J calls and clone size were taken over from that table, and D and trimming were inferred from the DNA. The sample has approximately 190,000 clones, roughly four fifths seen once. The sequenced material came from peripheral blood. This TCR derives from a man aged 25-45 years with active or convalescent COVID-19.

CDR3 sequence: CASSSPWTSGVQETQYF. As DNA, the CDR3 is TGTGCCAGCAGTTCCCCCTGGACTAGCGGGGTCCAAGAGACCCAGTACTTC. This chain connects TRBV27 to TRBJ2-5; 12 bases agree with TRBD2. CDR3 length equals 17 residues. Germline V gene lookup returns CDR1 MNHEY and CDR2 SMNVEV (reference sequence). J was trimmed by 1 base and V by 4 bases; bases with no gene match: 7.